Listed here are 31 T cell receptor beta chains from one sample, sequenced in a study of cytomegalovirus exposure and HLA in healthy donors (TCRdb year 2017). The method behind the library was the immunoSEQ multiplex PCR assay. A mixture of 60 forward primers for TCR Vbeta segments and 13 reverse primers for TCR Jbeta segments was used in the multiplex PCR. The source is immuneACCESS, and TCRdb retained only in-frame sequences with V and J called. Part of the clones is not carried over; for the studies checked, unresolved V genes explain less than half of this, and the remainder is unexplained. A total of 150,000 to 200,000 clones appear in this sample, approximately 72% of them only once. The ten biggest clones cover approximately 2.3% of the sample. The source material was PBMCs. Every receptor here comes from a female donor in good health and CMV-seronegative.

The chain recombines TRBV5-5 with TRBJ1-5; D remains unclear. V dropped 0 bases and J dropped 1 base, with 5 bases sitting between them. The CDR3 extends over 14 amino acids. Germline V gives CDR1 SGHKS, CDR2 YYEKEE (reference sequence). The CDR3 region has the DNA TGTGCCAGCAGCTTGGGGAGCAGCAATCAGCCCCAGCATTTT. Protein sequence: CASSLGSSNQPQHF.

Only a few counts were recorded for this clone. This chain connects TRBV4-3 to TRBJ1-4; no clear D gene. This CDR3 has 16 amino acids. The V end was cut by 6 bases, the J end by 3 bases, with 17 bases between. Germline V gives CDR1 LGHNA, CDR2 YSLEER. CDR3 sequence reads: CASRRMVEMPNEKLFF. The CDR3 DNA reads TGCGCCAGCAGGCGGATGGTCGAAATGCCTAATGAAAAACTGTTTTTT.

The chain joins TRBV11-2 to TRBJ2-1, with TRBD2 as a possible D gene (7 bases). With 3 bases removed from V and 6 bases from J, the gap between germline ends came to 15 bases. Germline V gene sequence: CDR1 SGHAT, CDR2 FQNNGV. CDR3 length: 15 amino acids. The CDR3 DNA sequence: TGTGCCAGCAGCTTGGACGGGGGGCCCACCAATGAGCAGTTCTTC. Amino acid sequence: CASSLDGGPTNEQFF.

The chain uses TRBV5-6 and TRBJ2-1; TRBD2 is a possible D gene (6 bases). The germline gives CDR1 SGHDT, CDR2 YYEEEE. Trimming pared 0 bases from V and 0 bases from J, leaving 16 bases between. This CDR3 comprises 18 residues. The CDR3 loop reads CASSLVEGSLSSYNEQFF. CDR3 nucleotide sequence: TGTGCCAGCAGCTTGGTGGAGGGGTCGTTAAGCTCCTACAATGAGCAGTTCTTC.

V is TRBV30 and J is TRBJ1-5; a weak D match, TRBD1 (6 bases). This CDR3 comprises 13 residues. The germline V gene encodes CDR1 GTSNPN and CDR2 SVGIG (reference sequence). Trimming left V 4 bases short and J 3 bases short, with 10 bases between. As DNA, the CDR3 is TGTGCCTGGACGGGACACCACAATCAGCCCCAGCATTTT. The encoded protein is CAWTGHHNQPQHF.

V gene TRBV11-2 combines with J gene TRBJ2-5; 12 nucleotides line up with TRBD2. V dropped 1 base and J dropped 4; count of bases not matched to a gene: 7. The CDR3 has 17 amino acids. Germline CDR1 is SGHAT and CDR2 is FQNNGV. The CDR3 DNA is TGTGCCAGCAGCTTAGGGACCCTAGCGGGGGGGGTAGAGACCCAGTACTTC. This translates into CASSLGTLAGGVETQYF.

The V call is TRBV10-2, the J call TRBJ1-3; D may be TRBD1 (6 bases). The CDR3 consists of 15 residues. Between the trimmed V and J ends, which lost 3 bases and 4 bases, there was a span of 13 bases. Germline values: CDR1 WSHSY, CDR2 SAAADI. The CDR3 loop is CASSEAGARGNTIYF. The CDR3 nucleotides read TGCGCCAGCAGTGAAGCGGGGGCGAGGGGAAACACCATATATTTT.

The chain combines TRBV5-5 with TRBJ2-3, with 7 bases fitting TRBD1. Germline lookup yields CDR1 SGHKS and CDR2 YYEKEE (reference sequence). Germline trimming cut 8 bases from V and 2 bases from J; bases unmatched to any gene: 5. This CDR3 comprises 13 residues. The CDR3 spells CASRQGPTDTQYF. DNA of the CDR3: TGTGCCAGTCGACAGGGACCCACAGATACGCAGTATTTT.

This chain connects TRBV5-1 to TRBJ1-1, with a weak D call TRBD1 (5 bases). The V gene lost 2 bases and the J gene lost 4 bases, with 15 bases spanning the gap. Germline V gives CDR1 SGHRS, CDR2 YFSETQ. This CDR3 is 15 amino acids long. Here the CDR3 DNA reads TGCGCCAGCAGCTTCTTCAGGGAGGGCAGCACTGAAGCTTTCTTT. Amino acid sequence: CASSFFREGSTEAFF.

The J gene is TRBJ1-2, the V gene TRBV6-5; 8 bases map to TRBD1. The V gene end was trimmed by 5 bases and the J gene end by 8 bases; junction bases not matched to a gene: 10. Germline V gene lookup returns CDR1 MNHEY and CDR2 SVGAGI. The CDR3 contains 14 residues. CDR3 amino acids: CASSGNGQGGGYTF. In nucleotides, the CDR3 is TGTGCCAGCAGTGGCAACGGACAGGGTGGAGGCTACACCTTC.

The chain couples TRBV4-1 to TRBJ1-1; 8 bases line up with TRBD1. Germline V lookup: CDR1 MGHRA, CDR2 YSYEKL. This CDR3 has 15 residues. The ends lost 2 bases at V and 4 bases at J; junction bases unmatched: 6. The CDR3 sequence is CASSQSQGAGTEAFF. CDR3 sequence (DNA): TGCGCCAGCAGCCAATCCCAGGGGGCGGGCACTGAAGCTTTCTTT.

The J gene is TRBJ1-2, the V gene TRBV6-5; D unresolved. The CDR3 runs 14 residues. Germline V lookup: CDR1 MNHEY, CDR2 SVGAGI. Trimming removed 7 bases at V and 3 bases at J, with 15 bases between. The CDR3: CASTTTGKDYGYTF. The CDR3 DNA follows: TGTGCCAGCACCACGACGGGGAAGGACTATGGCTACACCTTC.

This clone was counted only a few times. Other DNA sequences in this sample translate to the same CDR3. V is TRBV9 and J is TRBJ1-5; 9 bases fit TRBD1. The CDR3 totals 14 residues. V was clipped by 4 bases and J by 5 bases; unmatched bases: 4. In germline, CDR1 is SGDLS, CDR2 YYNGEE. CDR3 sequence reads: CASSLDRGDQPQHF. The CDR3 DNA is TGTGCCAGCAGCTTAGACAGGGGGGATCAGCCCCAGCATTTT.

The V gene is TRBV27, the J gene TRBJ1-2, with TRBD1 matching 9 bases. Unmatched junction bases numbered 6, after V lost 5 bases and J lost 2 bases. CDR1 and CDR2 from the germline V gene are MNHEY and SMNVEV (reference sequence). This CDR3 has 15 residues. CDR3 nucleotides: TGTGCCAGCAGTAACCGACAGGGGGGGAACTATGGCTACACCTTC. As protein: CASSNRQGGNYGYTF.

The V call is TRBV6-6, the J call TRBJ1-2, with TRBD1 identical over 9 bases. The CDR3 is 15 amino acids. The germline gives CDR1 MNHNY, CDR2 SVGAGI (reference sequence). V dropped 6 bases and J dropped 3; count of bases not matched to a gene: 8. The CDR3 region is CASRLTGGADYGYTF. CDR3 coding DNA: TGTGCCAGCAGACTAACAGGGGGCGCGGACTATGGCTACACCTTC.

The V gene is TRBV27, the J gene TRBJ2-7; TRBD2 matches at 7 bases. The trim removed 3 bases at V and 11 bases at J, leaving 7 bases unmatched. The CDR3 extends over 12 amino acids. Germline V gives CDR1 MNHEY, CDR2 SMNVEV (reference sequence). CDR3 bases: TGTGCCAGCAGTTTGGGGGGGTCTGGGGAGTACTTC. Amino acid sequence: CASSLGGSGEYF.

The chain has TRBV5-8 and TRBJ2-1; 11 positions agree with TRBD2. The CDR3 is 17 residues long. Trimming took 4 bases from V and 8 from J; bases not matched to a gene: 14. CDR1 and CDR2 (germline): SGHTS, YDEGEE. Here the CDR3 DNA reads TGTGCCAGCAGCGCCATCCTTTATAGCGGGAGGGGCGATGAGCAGTTCTTC. It codes for CASSAILYSGRGDEQFF.

This chain links TRBV14 with TRBJ1-1; no clear D gene. From germline, CDR1 is SGHDN and CDR2 FVKESK. This CDR3 region has 13 residues. Trimming left V 1 base short and J 6 bases short, with 9 bases between. The CDR3 spells CASSQAAGSEAFF. The CDR3 nucleotides are TGTGCCAGCAGCCAAGCGGCAGGATCTGAAGCTTTCTTT. Based on the CDR3 plus reference TRBV14 and TRBJ1-1, the full variable domain is EAGVTQFPSHSVIEKGQTVTLRCDPISGHDNLYWYRRVMGKEIKFLLHFVKESKQDESGMPNNRFLAERTGGTYSTLKVQPAELEDSGVYFCASSQAAGSEAFFGQGTRLTVV.

This clone was observed a handful of times. The chain combines TRBV7-2 with TRBJ1-5; D is possibly TRBD1 (6 bases). V was cut by 5 bases and J by 6 bases, with 17 bases left in between. The CDR3 has 15 amino acids. The germline gives CDR1 SGHTA, CDR2 FQGNSA. The CDR3 reads CASSPERGWSQPQHF. The DNA for the CDR3 is TGTGCCAGCAGCCCCGAGAGGGGGTGGTCTCAGCCCCAGCATTTT.

The chain uses TRBV6-7 and TRBJ2-3; a possible D gene is TRBD2 (6 bases). TRBV6-7 is sorted into the ORF group, with uncertain function. Trimming removed 0 bases from V and 7 bases from J, with 20 bases in between. The CDR3 consists of 17 residues. The CDR3 DNA reads TGTGCCAGCAGTTACTCGCCAACTAGCATGGGCATAAATACGCAGTATTTT. It yields the protein CASSYSPTSMGINTQYF.

The chain employs TRBV4-3 and TRBJ2-2; a weak D match, TRBD2 (6 bases). CDR3 length equals 13 residues. The V gene lost 6 bases and the J gene lost 6 bases, with 11 bases spanning the gap. From germline, CDR1 is LGHNA and CDR2 YSLEER. The CDR3 here is CASSPAGSGELFF. CDR3 DNA sequence: TGCGCCAGCAGTCCCGCGGGGTCCGGGGAGCTGTTTTTT.

This chain joins TRBV14 and TRBJ2-7; 10 nucleotides align to TRBD2. This CDR3 is built from 16 residues. With V trimmed by 0 bases and J by 8 bases, 10 bases remained unmatched. Per the germline V gene, CDR1 is SGHDN and CDR2 is FVKESK. The CDR3 protein is CASSQDGLAGEYKQYF. CDR3 DNA: TGTGCCAGCAGCCAAGATGGCCTAGCGGGAGAATACAAGCAGTACTTC.

The chain uses TRBV7-9 and TRBJ2-7; TRBD1 is a possible D gene (5 bases). Germline V gene sequence: CDR1 SEHNR, CDR2 FQNEAQ (reference sequence). V lost 4 bases to trimming and J lost 2 bases, with 12 bases between them. The CDR3 consists of 14 residues. As DNA, the CDR3 is TGTGCCAGCAGCTCGGGCAGGACAACCTACGAGCAGTACTTC. As protein: CASSSGRTTYEQYF.

This rearrangement joins TRBV18 to TRBJ2-7, with D perhaps matching TRBD2 (6 bases). Trimming shortened V by 6 bases and J by 3 bases, and 21 bases separated the two germline ends. This CDR3 is 16 amino acids long. CDR1 and CDR2 from the germline V gene are KGHSH and LQKENI. CDR3 residues: CASSPSGDRSFYEQYF. The CDR3 DNA sequence: TGTGCCAGCTCCCCATCGGGGGATCGCTCCTTCTACGAGCAGTACTTC.

The gene calls are TRBV19 and TRBJ2-5, with no clear D. CDR1 LNHDA and CDR2 SQIVND come from the germline V gene (reference sequence). V dropped 0 bases and J dropped 2 bases, with 7 bases sitting between them. The CDR3 spans 14 residues. The CDR3 nucleotides read TGTGCCAGTAGTATAGAAGTGGCACAAGAGACCCAGTACTTC. Its translation is CASSIEVAQETQYF.

The chain combines TRBV6-6 with TRBJ2-1, with D perhaps matching TRBD2 (5 bases). V lost 6 bases and J lost 0, with 12 bases in between. There are 15 residues in the CDR3. Germline V gene data show CDR1 as MNHNY and CDR2 as SVGAGI (reference sequence). The chain's CDR3 is CASSLLETSYNEQFF. The DNA of the CDR3 is TGTGCCAGCAGCTTACTAGAAACCTCCTACAATGAGCAGTTCTTC.

The sample holds a few counts of this clone. V is TRBV5-1 and J is TRBJ2-7, with TRBD1 as a possible D gene (6 bases). The germline CDR1 and CDR2 sequences are SGHRS and YFSETQ. V lost 1 base to trimming and J lost 4 bases, with 12 bases between them. The CDR3 sequence is 14 residues long. Written as DNA, the CDR3 is TGCGCCAGCAGCTTGATGGACAGTCATTACGAGCAGTACTTC. Its translation is CASSLMDSHYEQYF.

V usage is TRBV5-1 and J usage is TRBJ2-1; TRBD1 matches 7 bases. The CDR3 is made up of 15 amino acids. Per germline, CDR1 SGHRS and CDR2 YFSETQ. V trimming: 2 bases; J trimming: 3 bases; junction bases outside the gene matches: 5. The CDR3 here is CASSLTTGDYNEQFF. The CDR3 coding sequence is TGCGCCAGCAGCTTAACCACAGGGGACTACAATGAGCAGTTCTTC.

V usage is TRBV5-5 and J usage is TRBJ1-3; D is unclear. This CDR3 spans 12 amino acids. The V end was cut by 3 bases, the J end by 3 bases, with 4 bases between. Germline-derived CDR1 and CDR2 are SGHKS and YYEKEE (reference sequence). For the CDR3, the DNA is TGTGCCAGCAGCTCCCATGGAAACACCATATATTTT. Protein product: CASSSHGNTIYF.

The V call is TRBV7-2, the J call TRBJ2-2; the D gene is possibly TRBD2 (6 bases). The ends were cut back, 10 bases at V and 1 base at J, with 13 bases in the middle. From germline, CDR1 is SGHTA and CDR2 FQGNSA. CDR3 length: 14 amino acids. This chain's CDR3 is CATYAGGNTGELFF. CDR3 in DNA: TGTGCCACCTACGCCGGGGGGAACACCGGGGAGCTGTTTTTT.

The chain has TRBV5-1 and TRBJ2-6, with a possible D match to TRBD1 (5 bases). This CDR3 has 16 amino acids. The germline gives CDR1 SGHRS, CDR2 YFSETQ. With 0 bases removed from V and 4 bases from J, the gap between germline ends came to 11 bases. CDR3 bases: TGCGCCAGCAGCTTGGGTCAAGGGGCCGGGGCCAACGTCCTGACTTTC. It codes for CASSLGQGAGANVLTF.